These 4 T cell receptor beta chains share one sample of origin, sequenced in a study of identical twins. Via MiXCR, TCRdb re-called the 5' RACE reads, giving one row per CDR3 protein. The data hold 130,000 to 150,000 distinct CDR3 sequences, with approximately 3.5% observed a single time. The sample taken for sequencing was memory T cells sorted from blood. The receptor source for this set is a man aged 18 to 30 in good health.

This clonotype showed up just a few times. CDR3 protein: CASSQSMTDKIETQYF. The CDR3 DNA is TGCGCCAGCAGTCAATCGATGACAGATAAGATAGAGACCCAGTACTTC. The V and J genes are TRBV23-1 and TRBJ2-5; D is perhaps TRBD1 (5 bases). TRBV23-1 is known as an ORF, though its function is uncertain. This CDR3 is 16 amino acids long. Deletions cut 0 bases from V and 4 bases from J, with 15 bases between.

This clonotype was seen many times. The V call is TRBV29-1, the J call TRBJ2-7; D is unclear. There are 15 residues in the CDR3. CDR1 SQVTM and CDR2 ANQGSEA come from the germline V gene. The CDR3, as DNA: TGCAGGTGGGCAGAACAACCAGGAAGCTCCTACGAGCAGTACTTC. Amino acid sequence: CRWAEQPGSSYEQYF.

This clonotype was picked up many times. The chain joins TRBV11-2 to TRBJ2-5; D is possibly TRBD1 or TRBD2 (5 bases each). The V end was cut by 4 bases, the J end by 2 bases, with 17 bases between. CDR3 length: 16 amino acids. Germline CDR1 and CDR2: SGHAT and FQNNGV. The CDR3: CASSSFLSGPQETQYF. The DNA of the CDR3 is TGTGCCAGCAGCTCCTTCCTCTCGGGACCACAAGAGACCCAGTACTTC.

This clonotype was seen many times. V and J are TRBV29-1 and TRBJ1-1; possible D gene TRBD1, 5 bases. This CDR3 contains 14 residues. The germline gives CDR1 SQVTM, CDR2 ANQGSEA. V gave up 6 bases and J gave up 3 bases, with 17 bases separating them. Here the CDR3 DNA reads TGCAGCGTCCACGACGGGGGGGTGGACACTGAAGCTTTCTTT. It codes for CSVHDGGVDTEAFF. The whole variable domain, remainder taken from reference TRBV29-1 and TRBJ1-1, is SAVISQKPSRDICQRGTSLTIQCQVDSQVTMMFWYRQQPGQSLTLIATANQGSEATYESGFVIDKFPISRPNLTFSTLTVSNMSPEDSSIYLCSVHDGGVDTEAFFGQGTRLTVV.